The source of this TCR beta chain is a study of cytomegalovirus exposure and HLA in healthy donors. The study ran its PCR with 60 Vbeta and 13 Jbeta primers. TCRdb's copy holds only in-frame clones and misses some; the assay was immunoSEQ multiplex PCR. Of roughly 200,000 clones in the sample, 77% are singletons; the top ten hold 3.5% to 4.5%. Regarding the study as a whole: The study dropped some indistinguishable V segments, TRBV6-2 and TRBV6-3 among them. Segments of the TCR beta V type were, in most cases, productive about 87% or about 30% of the time in an earlier analysis.

Germline CDR1 LNHDA, CDR2 SQIVND (reference sequence). This CDR3 has 13 residues. Deletions cut 10 bases from V and 2 bases from J, with 11 bases between. With respect to this clone: Its antigen is not known.

The material sequenced was PBMCs. This receptor was obtained from a woman aged 55-75 years in good health and CMV-seropositive. The chain employs TRBV19 and TRBJ1-4, with D possibly TRBD1 on 5 matching bases. This CDR3 is CATTGLTNEKLFF. The CDR3 bases are TGTGCCACTACAGGTTTGACTAATGAAAAACTGTTTTTT. Complete variable domain (other parts from reference TRBV19 and TRBJ1-4): DGGITQSPKYLFRKEGQNVTLSCEQNLNHDAMYWYRQDPGQGLRLIYYSQIVNDFQKGDIAEGYSVSREKKESFPLTVTSAQKNPTAFYLCATTGLTNEKLFFGSGTQLSVL.